This record looks at one T cell receptor beta chain sequence and its context. The data belong to a study of blood T cell repertoires in COVID-19. Study details: The study drew acute and convalescent COVID-19 samples from the United States, Italy and Spain.

The CDR3 is made up of 17 amino acids. V lost 0 bases and J lost 4; bases outside the gene matches: 8. Germline loops: CDR1 SGHDN, CDR2 FVKESK. Only in-frame clones appear in the TCRdb table, and some are missing; sequencing was by immunoSEQ multiplex PCR. The profile covers over 45,000 clones, with over 65% appearing a single time and roughly an eighth taken by the ten largest. The specimen sequenced was peripheral blood. The V gene is TRBV14, the J gene TRBJ1-2, with 10 bases that match TRBD1. This clonotype was obtained from a human donor in a cohort sampled during active COVID-19. CDR3 DNA sequence: TGTGCCAGCAGCCAAGACCGGCTGGGACAGGGGACCTATGGCTACACCTTC. It yields the protein CASSQDRLGQGTYGYTF.